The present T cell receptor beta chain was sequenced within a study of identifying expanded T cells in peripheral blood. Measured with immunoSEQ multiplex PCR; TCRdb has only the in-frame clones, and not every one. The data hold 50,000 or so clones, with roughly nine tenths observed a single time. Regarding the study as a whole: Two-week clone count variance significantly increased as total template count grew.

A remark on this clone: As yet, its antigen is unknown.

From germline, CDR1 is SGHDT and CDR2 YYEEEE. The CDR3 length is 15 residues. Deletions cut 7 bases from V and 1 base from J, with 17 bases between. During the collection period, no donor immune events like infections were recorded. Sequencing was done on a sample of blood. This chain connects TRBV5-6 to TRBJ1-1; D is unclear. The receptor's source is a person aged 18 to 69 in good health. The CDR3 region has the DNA TGTGCCAGCGACGGCTGGGGATCATGGAACACTGAAGCTTTCTTT. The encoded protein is CASDGWGSWNTEAFF.